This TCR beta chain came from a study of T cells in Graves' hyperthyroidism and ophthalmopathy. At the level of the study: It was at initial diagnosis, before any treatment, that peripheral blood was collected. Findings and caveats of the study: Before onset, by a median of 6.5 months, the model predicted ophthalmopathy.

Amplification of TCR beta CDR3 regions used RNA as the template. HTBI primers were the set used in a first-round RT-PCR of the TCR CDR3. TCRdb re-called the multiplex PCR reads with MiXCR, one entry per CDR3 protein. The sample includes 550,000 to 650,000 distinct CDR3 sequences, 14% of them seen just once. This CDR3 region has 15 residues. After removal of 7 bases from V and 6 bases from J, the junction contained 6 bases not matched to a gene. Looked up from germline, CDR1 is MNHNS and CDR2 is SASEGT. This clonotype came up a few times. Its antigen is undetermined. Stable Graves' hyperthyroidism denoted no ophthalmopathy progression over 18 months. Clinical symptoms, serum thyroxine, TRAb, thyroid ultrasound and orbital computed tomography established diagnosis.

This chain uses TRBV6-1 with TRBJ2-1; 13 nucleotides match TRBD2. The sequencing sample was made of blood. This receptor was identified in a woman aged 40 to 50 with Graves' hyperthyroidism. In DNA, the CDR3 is TGTGCCAGCACCAGAACTAGCGGGAGGGCCAATGAGCAGTTCTTC. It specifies CASTRTSGRANEQFF.